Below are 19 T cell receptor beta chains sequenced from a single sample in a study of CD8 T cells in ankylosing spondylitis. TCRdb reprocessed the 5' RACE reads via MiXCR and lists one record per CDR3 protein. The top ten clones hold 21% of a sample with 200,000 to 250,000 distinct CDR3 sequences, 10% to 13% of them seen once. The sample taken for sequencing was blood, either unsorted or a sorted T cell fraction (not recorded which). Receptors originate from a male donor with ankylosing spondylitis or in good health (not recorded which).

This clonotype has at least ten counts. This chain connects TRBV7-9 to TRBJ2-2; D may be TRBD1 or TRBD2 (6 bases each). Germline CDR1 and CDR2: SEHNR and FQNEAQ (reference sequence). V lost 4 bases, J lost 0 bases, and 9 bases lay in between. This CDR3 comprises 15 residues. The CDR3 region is CASSSGAANTGELFF. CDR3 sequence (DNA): TGTGCCAGCAGCTCGGGGGCGGCGAACACCGGGGAGCTGTTTTTT.

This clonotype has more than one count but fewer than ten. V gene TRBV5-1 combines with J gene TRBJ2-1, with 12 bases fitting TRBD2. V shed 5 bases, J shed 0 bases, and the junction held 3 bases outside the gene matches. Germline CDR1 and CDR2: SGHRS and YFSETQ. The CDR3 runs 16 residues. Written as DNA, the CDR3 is TGCGCCAGCAGTTCTAGCGGGGGGGCCTCCTACAATGAGCAGTTCTTC. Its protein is CASSSSGGASYNEQFF.

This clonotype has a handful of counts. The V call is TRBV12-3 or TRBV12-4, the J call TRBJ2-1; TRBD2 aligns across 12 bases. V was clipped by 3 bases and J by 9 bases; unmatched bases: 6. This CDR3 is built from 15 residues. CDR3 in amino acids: CASSFSSGGDSEQFF. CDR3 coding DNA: TGTGCCAGCAGTTTCTCTAGCGGGGGGGACAGTGAGCAGTTCTTC.

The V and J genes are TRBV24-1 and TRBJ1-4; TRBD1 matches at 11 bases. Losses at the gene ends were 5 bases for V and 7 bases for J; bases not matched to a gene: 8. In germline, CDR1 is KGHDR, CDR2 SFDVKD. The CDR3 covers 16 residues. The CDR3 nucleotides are TGTGCCACCAGTGCAGGAGGGACAGGGGGTGGTGAAAAACTGTTTTTT. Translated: CATSAGGTGGGEKLFF.

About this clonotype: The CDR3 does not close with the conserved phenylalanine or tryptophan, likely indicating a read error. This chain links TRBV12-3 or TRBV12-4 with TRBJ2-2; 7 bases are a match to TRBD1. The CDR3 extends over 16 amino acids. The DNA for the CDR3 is TGTGCCAGCAGTCTAGCCGGGACAGCGAACACCGGGGAGCTGTTTTTA. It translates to CASSLAGTANTGELFL.

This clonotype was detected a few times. CDR3 residues: CASSLYSAGATDTQYF. Written as DNA, the CDR3 is TGTGCCAGCAGTTTATATTCTGCAGGGGCCACAGATACGCAGTATTTT. The chain links TRBV27 to TRBJ2-3; maybe TRBD1 (6 bases). The CDR3 is made up of 16 amino acids. Between the trimmed V and J ends, which lost 1 base and 2 bases, there was a span of 13 bases. Germline lookup yields CDR1 MNHEY and CDR2 SMNVEV (reference sequence).

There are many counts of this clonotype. CDR3 sequence: CSAGTSGGAFYEQYF. In DNA form, the CDR3 reads TGCAGTGCCGGGACTAGCGGGGGGGCCTTCTACGAGCAGTACTTC. This chain joins TRBV20-1 and TRBJ2-7; TRBD2 aligns across 16 bases. The CDR3 length is 15 residues. Trimming cost V 6 bases and J 3 bases; bases outside gene matches: 5. Germline V CDR1 and CDR2: DFQATT, SNEGSKA (reference sequence).

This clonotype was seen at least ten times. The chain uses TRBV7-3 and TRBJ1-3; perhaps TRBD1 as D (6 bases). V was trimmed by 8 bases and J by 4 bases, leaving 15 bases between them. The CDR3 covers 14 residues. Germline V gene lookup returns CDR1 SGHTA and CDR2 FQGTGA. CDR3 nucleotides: TGTGCCAGCGGTAAAGGGGGATCCGGAAACACCATATATTTT. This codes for CASGKGGSGNTIYF.

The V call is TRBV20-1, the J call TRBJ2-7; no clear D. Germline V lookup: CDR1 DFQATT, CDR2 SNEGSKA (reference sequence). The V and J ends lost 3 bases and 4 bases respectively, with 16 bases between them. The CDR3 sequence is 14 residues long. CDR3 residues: CSASNGLQTYEQYF. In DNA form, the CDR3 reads TGCAGTGCTAGTAACGGGCTGCAGACGTACGAGCAGTACTTC.

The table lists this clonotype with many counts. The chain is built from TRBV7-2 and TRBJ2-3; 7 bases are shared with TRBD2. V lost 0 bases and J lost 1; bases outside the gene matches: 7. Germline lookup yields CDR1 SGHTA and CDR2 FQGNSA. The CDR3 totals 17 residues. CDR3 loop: CASSLAVPLAGTDTQYF. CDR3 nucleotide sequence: TGTGCCAGCAGCTTAGCGGTCCCGCTAGCGGGCACAGATACGCAGTATTTT.

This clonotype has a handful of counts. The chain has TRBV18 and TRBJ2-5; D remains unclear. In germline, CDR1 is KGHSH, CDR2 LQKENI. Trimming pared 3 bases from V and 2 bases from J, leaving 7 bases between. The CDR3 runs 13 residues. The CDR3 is CASSPSRQETQYF. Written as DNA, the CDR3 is TGTGCCAGCTCACCTTCGAGGCAAGAGACCCAGTACTTC.

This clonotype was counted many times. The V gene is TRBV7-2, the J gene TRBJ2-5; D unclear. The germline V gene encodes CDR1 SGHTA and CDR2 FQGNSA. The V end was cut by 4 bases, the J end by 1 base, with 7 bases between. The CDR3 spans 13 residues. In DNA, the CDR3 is TGTGCCAGCAGCTCGACTTTCCAAGAGACCCAGTACTTC. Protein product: CASSSTFQETQYF.

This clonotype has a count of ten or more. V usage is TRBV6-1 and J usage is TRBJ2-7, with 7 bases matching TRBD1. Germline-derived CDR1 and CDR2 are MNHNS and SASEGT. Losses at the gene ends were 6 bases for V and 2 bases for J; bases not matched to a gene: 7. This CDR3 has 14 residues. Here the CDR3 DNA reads TGTGCCAGCAGAATTGACAGGGAAGCCTACGAGCAGTACTTC. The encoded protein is CASRIDREAYEQYF.

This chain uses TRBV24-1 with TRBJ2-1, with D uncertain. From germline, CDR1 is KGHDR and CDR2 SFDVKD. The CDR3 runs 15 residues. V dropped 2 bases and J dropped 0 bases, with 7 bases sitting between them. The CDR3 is CATSDYRSSYNEQFF. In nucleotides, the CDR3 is TGTGCCACCAGTGATTACCGGAGCTCCTACAATGAGCAGTTCTTC.

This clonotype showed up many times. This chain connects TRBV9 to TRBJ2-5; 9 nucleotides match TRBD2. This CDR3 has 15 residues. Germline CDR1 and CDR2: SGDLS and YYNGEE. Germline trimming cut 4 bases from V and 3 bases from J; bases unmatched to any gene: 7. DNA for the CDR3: TGTGCCAGCAGCTTTCGAGCGGGGGGCGAAGAGACCCAGTACTTC. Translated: CASSFRAGGEETQYF.

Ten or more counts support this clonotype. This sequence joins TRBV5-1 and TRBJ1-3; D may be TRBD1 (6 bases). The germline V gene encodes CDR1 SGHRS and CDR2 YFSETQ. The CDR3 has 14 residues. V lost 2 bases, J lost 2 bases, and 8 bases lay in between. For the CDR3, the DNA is TGCGCCAGCAGCTTTGGGACAACTGGAAACACCATATATTTT. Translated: CASSFGTTGNTIYF.

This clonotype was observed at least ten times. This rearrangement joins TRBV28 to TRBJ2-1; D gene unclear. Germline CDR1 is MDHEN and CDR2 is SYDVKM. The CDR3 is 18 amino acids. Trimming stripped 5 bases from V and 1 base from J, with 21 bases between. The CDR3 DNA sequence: TGTGCCAGCAGTACCCACCGATGGACGGAGATTTCCTACAATGAGCAGTTCTTC. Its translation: CASSTHRWTEISYNEQFF. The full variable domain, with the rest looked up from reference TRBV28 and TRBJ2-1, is DVKVTQSSRYLVKRTGEKVFLECVQDMDHENMFWYRQDPGLGLRLIYFSYDVKMKEKGDIPEGYSVSREKKERFSLILESASTNQTSMYLCASSTHRWTEISYNEQFFGPGTRLTVL.

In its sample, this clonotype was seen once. The CDR3 DNA reads TGTGCCAGCCGATCAGGGTTAAGCAATCAGCCCCAGCATTTT. Amino acid sequence: CASRSGLSNQPQHF. The chain joins TRBV2 to TRBJ1-5, with a weak D call TRBD1 (5 bases). The length of the CDR3 is 14 residues. Trimming pared 8 bases from V and 1 base from J, leaving 12 bases between. From germline, CDR1 is SNHLY and CDR2 FYNNEI.

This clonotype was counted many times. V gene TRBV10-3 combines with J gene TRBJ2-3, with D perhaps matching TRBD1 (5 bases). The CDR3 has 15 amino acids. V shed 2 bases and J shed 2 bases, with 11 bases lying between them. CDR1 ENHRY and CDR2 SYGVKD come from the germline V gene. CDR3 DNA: TGTGCCATCAGTGAGACAGGTGGCACCACAGATACGCAGTATTTT. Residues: CAISETGGTTDTQYF.